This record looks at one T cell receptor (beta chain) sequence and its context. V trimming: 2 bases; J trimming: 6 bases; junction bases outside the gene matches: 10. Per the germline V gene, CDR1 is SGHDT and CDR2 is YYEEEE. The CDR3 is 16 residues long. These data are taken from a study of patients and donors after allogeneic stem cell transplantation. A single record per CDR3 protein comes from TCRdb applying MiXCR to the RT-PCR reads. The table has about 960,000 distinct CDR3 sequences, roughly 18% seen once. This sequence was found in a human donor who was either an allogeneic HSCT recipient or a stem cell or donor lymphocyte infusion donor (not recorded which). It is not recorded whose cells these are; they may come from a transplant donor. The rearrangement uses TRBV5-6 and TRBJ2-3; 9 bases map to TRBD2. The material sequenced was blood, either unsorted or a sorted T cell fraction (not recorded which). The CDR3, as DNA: TGTGCCAGCAGCTTTCCGAAGCGGGGGGCCCTTGATACGCAGTATTTT. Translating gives CASSFPKRGALDTQYF.